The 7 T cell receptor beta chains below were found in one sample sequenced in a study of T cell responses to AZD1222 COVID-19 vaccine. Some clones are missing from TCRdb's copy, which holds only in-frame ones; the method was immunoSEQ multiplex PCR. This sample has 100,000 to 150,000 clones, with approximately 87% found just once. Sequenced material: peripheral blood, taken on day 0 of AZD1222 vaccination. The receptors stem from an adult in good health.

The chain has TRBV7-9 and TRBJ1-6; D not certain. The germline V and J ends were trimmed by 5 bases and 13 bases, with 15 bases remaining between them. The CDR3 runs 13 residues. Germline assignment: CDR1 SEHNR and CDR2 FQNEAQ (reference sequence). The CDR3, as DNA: TGTGCCAGCAGCCCAGATGGTGGAGCCCCCCTCCACTTT. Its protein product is CASSPDGGAPLHF.

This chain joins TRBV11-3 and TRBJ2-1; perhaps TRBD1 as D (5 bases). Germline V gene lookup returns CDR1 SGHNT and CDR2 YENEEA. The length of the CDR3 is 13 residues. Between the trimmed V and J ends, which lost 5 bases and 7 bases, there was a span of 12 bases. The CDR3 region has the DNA TGTGCCAGCAGCGTAAGGGGTGGGAATGAGCAGTTCTTC. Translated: CASSVRGGNEQFF.

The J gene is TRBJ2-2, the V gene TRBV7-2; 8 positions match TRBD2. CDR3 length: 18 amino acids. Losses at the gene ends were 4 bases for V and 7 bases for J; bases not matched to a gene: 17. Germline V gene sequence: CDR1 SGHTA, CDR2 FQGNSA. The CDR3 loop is CASSSQWGGGPRGGELFF. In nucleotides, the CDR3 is TGTGCCAGCAGCTCCCAGTGGGGCGGGGGGCCCCGCGGCGGGGAGCTGTTTTTT.

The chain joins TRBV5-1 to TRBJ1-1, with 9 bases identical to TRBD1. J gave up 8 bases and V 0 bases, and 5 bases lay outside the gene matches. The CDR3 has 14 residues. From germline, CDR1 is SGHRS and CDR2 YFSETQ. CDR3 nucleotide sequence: TGCGCCAGCAGCTTGGCACAGGGGGCAAACGAAGCTTTCTTT. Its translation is CASSLAQGANEAFF.

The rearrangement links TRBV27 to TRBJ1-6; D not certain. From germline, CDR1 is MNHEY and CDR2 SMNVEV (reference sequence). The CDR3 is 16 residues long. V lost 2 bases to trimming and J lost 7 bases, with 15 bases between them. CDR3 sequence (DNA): TGTGCCAGCAGTTTAGGTCTCAACTCGGGGAATTCACCCCTCCACTTT. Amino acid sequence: CASSLGLNSGNSPLHF.

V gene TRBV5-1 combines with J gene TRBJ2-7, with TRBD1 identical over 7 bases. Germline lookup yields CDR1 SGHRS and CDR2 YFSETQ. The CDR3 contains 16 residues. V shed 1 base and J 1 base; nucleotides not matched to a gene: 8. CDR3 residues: CASSLTPDRASYEQYF. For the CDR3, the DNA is TGCGCCAGCAGCTTGACTCCTGACAGGGCTTCCTACGAGCAGTACTTC. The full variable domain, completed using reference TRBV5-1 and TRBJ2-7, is KAGVTQTPRYLIKTRGQQVTLSCSPISGHRSVSWYQQTPGQGLQFLFEYFSETQRNKGNFPGRFSGRQFSNSRSEMNVSTLELGDSALYLCASSLTPDRASYEQYFGPGTRLTVT.

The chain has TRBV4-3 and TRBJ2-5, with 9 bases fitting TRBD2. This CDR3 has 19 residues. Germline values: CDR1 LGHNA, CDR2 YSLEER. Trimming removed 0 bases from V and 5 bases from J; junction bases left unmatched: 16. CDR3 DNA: TGCGCCAGCAGCCAAGATCGGGGCTCCGTTAGCGGGAGTAGTGAGACCCAGTACTTC. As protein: CASSQDRGSVSGSSETQYF.